These 27 T cell receptor beta chains were sequenced from one sample in a study of shared clonotypes between healthy human individuals. Some clones are missing from TCRdb's copy, which holds only in-frame ones; the method was immunoSEQ multiplex PCR. The data contain about 460,000 clones, 75% to 80% of them singletons. The specimen sequenced was PBMCs. The receptors derive from a woman in her 40s in good health. Some clones in this sample may be carry-over from other donors' samples.

This clone was observed a handful of times. The rearrangement uses TRBV7-8 and TRBJ1-2; the match to TRBD1 covers 7 bases. Unmatched junction bases numbered 9, after V lost 5 bases and J lost 6 bases. The length of the CDR3 is 14 residues. Germline V lookup: CDR1 SGHVS, CDR2 FQNEAQ. The CDR3 spells CASSLRQGWDGYTF. Written as DNA, the CDR3 is TGTGCCAGCAGCCTGCGACAGGGTTGGGATGGCTACACCTTC.

The gene calls are TRBV15 and TRBJ2-5, with D possibly matching TRBD2 (5 bases). V lost 5 bases, J lost 1 base, and 11 bases lay in between. The CDR3 covers 14 residues. Germline assignment: CDR1 LNHNV and CDR2 YYDKDF (reference sequence). Here the CDR3 reads CATSLTGFQETQYF. The DNA of the CDR3 is TGTGCCACCAGCCTTACGGGATTCCAAGAGACCCAGTACTTC.

This chain links TRBV7-3 with TRBJ2-7; 7 nucleotides agree with TRBD2. This CDR3 has 15 residues. Germline V gene sequence: CDR1 SGHTA, CDR2 FQGTGA. The V segment lost 3 bases and the J segment 4 bases; nucleotides outside the gene matches: 9. The DNA of the CDR3 is TGTGCCAGCAGCTTGGGTCCGGGACTACAATACGAGCAGTACTTC. This sequence encodes CASSLGPGLQYEQYF.

Points on this clone: A far larger clone is off by one base, so a read error is likely. This same CDR3 is encoded by further DNA sequences in the sample. The chain is built from TRBV2 and TRBJ1-5; perhaps TRBD1 as D (5 bases). Germline V gene lookup returns CDR1 SNHLY and CDR2 FYNNEI. The V end lost 1 base, the J end lost 0 bases, and 7 bases lay between the germline ends. This CDR3 is 15 amino acids long. CDR3 amino acids: CASSEGGFSNQPQHF. CDR3 nucleotides: TGTGCCAGCAGTGAAGGGGGGTTTAGCAATCAGCCCCAGCATTTT.

This clone came up once. The gene calls are TRBV30 and TRBJ1-5; 8 positions match TRBD1. Germline values: CDR1 GTSNPN, CDR2 SVGIG (reference sequence). The trim removed 2 bases at V and 5 bases at J, leaving 2 bases unmatched. This CDR3 has 13 residues. Here the CDR3 reads CAWSHRGDQPQHF. The CDR3 DNA reads as TGTGCCTGGAGTCACAGGGGGGATCAGCCCCAGCATTTT.

This clone showed up many times. The J gene is TRBJ2-2, the V gene TRBV28, with TRBD1 as a possible D gene (6 bases). This CDR3 comprises 16 residues. V lost 5 bases to trimming and J lost 6 bases, with 19 bases between them. CDR1 and CDR2 from the germline V gene are MDHEN and SYDVKM. The CDR3 region is CASSLAGQRDPGELFF. The CDR3 DNA follows: TGTGCCAGCAGTCTCGCCGGACAGAGGGACCCCGGGGAGCTGTTTTTT.

The DNA of the CDR3 is TGTGCCAGCAGTTACGGGGGAGGGTGGGATCAGCCCCAGCATTTT. Protein sequence: CASSYGGGWDQPQHF. This sequence joins TRBV6-5 and TRBJ1-5; tentative D call: TRBD1 (5 bases). The V end was cut by 2 bases, the J end by 5 bases, with 13 bases between. The germline CDR1 and CDR2 sequences are MNHEY and SVGAGI. The CDR3 consists of 15 residues.

The V gene is TRBV4-1, the J gene TRBJ2-3; TRBD1 or TRBD2 may be the D gene (5 bases each). V was clipped by 4 bases and J by 2 bases, with 13 bases between them. The germline CDR1 and CDR2 sequences are MGHRA and YSYEKL. The CDR3 length is 15 residues. CDR3 in DNA: TGCGCCAGCAGCCCGCTCGAGGGGCACACAGATACGCAGTATTTT. Its protein is CASSPLEGHTDTQYF.

Worth noting for this clone: This same CDR3 is encoded by further DNA sequences in the sample. The J gene is TRBJ1-2, the V gene TRBV7-2, with TRBD1 matching 9 bases. The CDR3 runs 15 residues. V was clipped by 6 bases and J by 4 bases; unmatched bases: 9. Germline V CDR1 and CDR2: SGHTA, FQGNSA. The DNA of the CDR3 is TGTGCCAGCAGTCCCACAGGGGGCGTTCGCTATGGCTACACCTTC. As protein: CASSPTGGVRYGYTF.

V usage is TRBV19 and J usage is TRBJ2-5; D is possibly TRBD2 (6 bases). Germline V gene lookup returns CDR1 LNHDA and CDR2 SQIVND (reference sequence). CDR3 size: 11 residues. Trimming left V 9 bases short and J 5 bases short, with 10 bases between. CDR3 protein: CASGSGETQYF. The CDR3 DNA sequence: TGTGCCAGCGGGAGTGGGGAGACCCAGTACTTC. Full variable domain (rest looked up from reference TRBV19 and TRBJ2-5): DGGITQSPKYLFRKEGQNVTLSCEQNLNHDAMYWYRQDPGQGLRLIYYSQIVNDFQKGDIAEGYSVSREKKESFPLTVTSAQKNPTAFYLCASGSGETQYFGPGTRLLVL.

In nucleotides, the CDR3 is TGTGCCAGCAGCTTCGTGACAGGTCGGGGCGGTACGCAGTATTTT. Translated, it gives CASSFVTGRGGTQYF. The chain combines TRBV7-9 with TRBJ2-3; weak D call: TRBD1 (6 bases). Germline CDR1 and CDR2: SEHNR and FQNEAQ (reference sequence). This CDR3 contains 15 residues. V lost 3 bases and J lost 8, with 18 bases in between.

There are many counts of this clone. The chain employs TRBV4-1 and TRBJ2-3, with a possible D match to TRBD1 (5 bases). Trimming stripped 0 bases from V and 3 bases from J, with 16 bases between. The germline gives CDR1 MGHRA, CDR2 YSYEKL. This CDR3 has 17 residues. This chain's CDR3 is CASSQDLQAGYTDTQYF. The CDR3 DNA reads as TGCGCCAGCAGCCAAGATCTTCAGGCAGGGTATACAGATACGCAGTATTTT.

The CDR3 nucleotides are TGTGCCAGTACCCCCAGGGGACAGGGTGGAGAGACCCAGTACTTC. Translation: CASTPRGQGGETQYF. The V gene is TRBV19, the J gene TRBJ2-5, with 9 bases aligning to TRBD1. This CDR3 is built from 15 residues. From germline, CDR1 is LNHDA and CDR2 SQIVND (reference sequence). V was clipped by 7 bases and J by 4 bases; unmatched bases: 10.

The gene calls are TRBV7-3 and TRBJ2-2; D tentatively reads TRBD1 or TRBD2 (7 bases each). Germline lookup yields CDR1 SGHTA and CDR2 FQGTGA. This CDR3 region has 14 residues. Trimming stripped 5 bases from V and 10 bases from J, with 17 bases between. Written as DNA, the CDR3 is TGTGCCAGCAGCCCCAACAGGGGAGGGTTGGAGCTGTTTTTT. Translating it yields CASSPNRGGLELFF.

This chain links TRBV27 with TRBJ2-6; D perhaps matches TRBD1 (6 bases). Germline assignment: CDR1 MNHEY and CDR2 SMNVEV (reference sequence). V gave up 6 bases and J gave up 4 bases, with 19 bases separating them. This CDR3 spans 17 amino acids. This CDR3 is CASRIQGIAEGANVLTF. The CDR3 coding sequence is TGTGCCAGCAGAATCCAGGGGATCGCGGAAGGGGCCAACGTCCTGACTTTC.

This sequence joins TRBV9 and TRBJ2-7; no firm D call. The CDR3 contains 15 residues. Trimming took off 0 bases at V and 1 base at J, with 11 bases between the two ends. Germline V gives CDR1 SGDLS, CDR2 YYNGEE. The CDR3 loop is CASSVGDTNSYEQYF. The CDR3 DNA sequence: TGTGCCAGCAGCGTAGGTGATACCAATTCCTACGAGCAGTACTTC.

The chain links TRBV4-3 to TRBJ2-7; 8 nucleotides agree with TRBD2. Germline CDR1 reads LGHNA; CDR2 reads YSLEER. CDR3 length equals 15 residues. Trimming cost V 4 bases and J 3 bases; bases outside gene matches: 8. The CDR3 bases are TGCGCCAGCAGCCCCTATACTAGCGGAAACTACGAGCAGTACTTC. Its translation: CASSPYTSGNYEQYF.

The chain recombines TRBV19 with TRBJ1-2; weak D call: TRBD1 (5 bases). The CDR3 has 13 amino acids. The germline CDR1 and CDR2 sequences are LNHDA and SQIVND (reference sequence). Trimming took 4 bases from V and 8 from J, leaving 14 bases between them. The CDR3 protein is CASSTDPQGGYTF. The CDR3, as DNA: TGTGCCAGTAGTACGGATCCCCAGGGAGGCTACACCTTC.

This rearrangement joins TRBV6-9 to TRBJ2-7, with 8 bases that match TRBD1. The germline V gene encodes CDR1 MNHGY and CDR2 SVAAGI. There are 12 residues in the CDR3. CDR3 sequence: CANRGVPWEQYF. DNA for the CDR3: TGTGCTAACAGGGGGGTTCCGTGGGAGCAGTACTTC.

CDR3 in amino acids: CASSPGTGEYYEQYF. The CDR3, as DNA: TGTGCCAGCTCACCGGGGACAGGGGAATATTACGAGCAGTACTTC. V and J are TRBV18 and TRBJ2-7, with 10 positions matching TRBD1. J gave up 4 bases and V 3 bases, and 6 bases lay outside the gene matches. The germline gives CDR1 KGHSH, CDR2 LQKENI. CDR3 length equals 15 residues.

The V and J genes are TRBV15 and TRBJ2-7; D gene unclear. Trimming stripped 0 bases from V and 3 bases from J, with 12 bases between. The CDR3 extends over 15 amino acids. The germline gives CDR1 LNHNV, CDR2 YYDKDF (reference sequence). The CDR3 protein is CATSREKGLNYEQYF. The CDR3 coding sequence is TGTGCCACCAGCAGAGAGAAGGGCTTGAACTACGAGCAGTACTTC.

This clone has just one count. The chain employs TRBV19 and TRBJ2-3; 8 bases map to TRBD1. The V gene end was trimmed by 6 bases and the J gene end by 0 bases; junction bases not matched to a gene: 5. Germline CDR1 LNHDA, CDR2 SQIVND (reference sequence). CDR3 length: 15 amino acids. In nucleotides, the CDR3 is TGTGCCAGTAGCTCCGGGACAGGTAGCACAGATACGCAGTATTTT. It is translated as CASSSGTGSTDTQYF. Full variable domain (outside the CDR3, taken from reference TRBV19 and TRBJ2-3): DGGITQSPKYLFRKEGQNVTLSCEQNLNHDAMYWYRQDPGQGLRLIYYSQIVNDFQKGDIAEGYSVSREKKESFPLTVTSAQKNPTAFYLCASSSGTGSTDTQYFGPGTRLTVL.

The V call is TRBV7-3, the J call TRBJ1-3, with D tentatively TRBD1 (6 bases). Trimming left V 3 bases short and J 1 base short, with 7 bases between. CDR3 length equals 14 residues. In germline, CDR1 is SGHTA, CDR2 FQGTGA. Here the CDR3 DNA reads TGTGCCAGCAGCTTTACAGGGTCTGGAAACACCATATATTTT. It codes for CASSFTGSGNTIYF.

The chain recombines TRBV28 with TRBJ2-2, with 9 bases aligning to TRBD2. Trimming took 3 bases from V and 7 from J; bases not matched to a gene: 9. CDR3 length: 16 amino acids. Germline CDR1 MDHEN, CDR2 SYDVKM. CDR3 DNA: TGTGCCAGCAGTTTTACGGCTAGCGGGATGGGCGGGGAGCTGTTTTTT. Translating gives CASSFTASGMGGELFF.

The V gene is TRBV29-1, the J gene TRBJ1-1, with D possibly TRBD1 on 5 matching bases. Germline CDR1 and CDR2: SQVTM and ANQGSEA. V shed 7 bases and J shed 3 bases, with 9 bases lying between them. The CDR3 loop spans 11 amino acids. The CDR3 coding sequence is TGCAGCGCCGGGACGGACACTGAAGCTTTCTTT. Translated, it gives CSAGTDTEAFF.

The V call is TRBV7-7, the J call TRBJ2-5; TRBD2 matches 9 bases. The CDR3 contains 15 residues. Trimming removed 1 base from V and 4 bases from J; junction bases left unmatched: 4. The germline V gene encodes CDR1 SSHAT and CDR2 FNYEAQ (reference sequence). CDR3 sequence reads: CASSLEAGGTETQYF. DNA for the CDR3: TGTGCCAGCAGCTTAGAGGCGGGAGGGACAGAGACCCAGTACTTC.

With respect to this clone: The likely explanation is a read error, given a far larger clone one base away. Distinct nucleotide sequences in the sample also encode this CDR3. The rearrangement uses TRBV12-5 and TRBJ2-3; D perhaps matches TRBD2 (5 bases). Germline V gene data show CDR1 as LGHNT and CDR2 as FRNRAP. The CDR3 contains 14 residues. The ends were cut back, 6 bases at V and 6 bases at J, with 16 bases in the middle. The CDR3 DNA reads TGTGCTAGTGGCCTGGGCGGGCAAGGGGATACGCAGTATTTT. Translated, it gives CASGLGGQGDTQYF.